These 18 T cell receptor beta chains were all obtained from the same sample, sequenced in a study of cytomegalovirus exposure and HLA in healthy donors. The PCR ran on 60 Vbeta and 13 Jbeta primers. TCRdb keeps only in-frame clones here, not all; method: immunoSEQ multiplex PCR. The sample gives over 75,000 clones, roughly 81% of which show up once; around 5.6% is in the top ten. The sequencing sample was made of PBMCs. The receptor set was obtained from a woman aged 18-35 years in good health and CMV-seropositive.

The chain uses TRBV9 and TRBJ1-2, with 8 bases aligning to TRBD1. V dropped 0 bases and J dropped 6; count of bases not matched to a gene: 7. CDR1 and CDR2 (germline): SGDLS, YYNGEE. The CDR3 is 15 amino acids. Here the CDR3 reads CASSVVPGQVNGYTF. In DNA form, the CDR3 reads TGTGCCAGCAGCGTAGTACCGGGACAGGTTAATGGCTACACCTTC. Based on the CDR3 plus reference TRBV9 and TRBJ1-2, the full variable domain is DSGVTQTPKHLITATGQRVTLRCSPRSGDLSVYWYQQSLDQGLQFLIQYYNGEERAKGNILERFSAQQFPDLHSELNLSSLELGDSALYFCASSVVPGQVNGYTFGSGTRLTVV.

V is TRBV5-4 and J is TRBJ2-7; 7 bases map to TRBD2. The germline CDR1 and CDR2 sequences are SGHNT and YYREEE (reference sequence). This CDR3 spans 14 amino acids. V dropped 1 base and J dropped 4; count of bases not matched to a gene: 5. This CDR3 is CASSLSSGGYEQYF. The CDR3 bases are TGTGCCAGCAGCTTGTCTAGCGGAGGTTACGAGCAGTACTTC.

This clone occurred a few times. V usage is TRBV7-9 and J usage is TRBJ2-6; D is unclear. The CDR3 loop spans 15 amino acids. Trimming removed 1 base at V and 1 base at J, with 5 bases between. Germline V gives CDR1 SEHNR, CDR2 FQNEAQ (reference sequence). The CDR3 here is CASSLGPSGANVLTF. The CDR3 DNA reads TGTGCCAGCAGCTTAGGGCCGTCTGGGGCCAACGTCCTGACTTTC.

This chain links TRBV18 with TRBJ2-2; D is ambiguous. This CDR3 has 14 residues. Germline loops: CDR1 KGHSH, CDR2 LQKENI. V gave up 3 bases and J gave up 3 bases, with 8 bases separating them. Written as DNA, the CDR3 is TGTGCCAGCTCACCCAGTCCGCACACCGGGGAGCTGTTTTTT. It is translated as CASSPSPHTGELFF.

The chain recombines TRBV9 with TRBJ1-2; a weak D match, TRBD1 (5 bases). The CDR3 extends over 15 amino acids. Trimming removed 4 bases from V and 3 bases from J, with 16 bases in between. Germline V gives CDR1 SGDLS, CDR2 YYNGEE. The CDR3 DNA sequence: TGTGCCAGCAGCCCAAGCGGGGGATGGGACTATGGCTACACCTTC. Translated, it gives CASSPSGGWDYGYTF.

This chain joins TRBV5-1 and TRBJ2-5; D is unclear. CDR3 size: 14 residues. Deletions cut 0 bases from V and 7 bases from J, with 13 bases between. Per germline, CDR1 SGHRS and CDR2 YFSETQ. Here the CDR3 reads CASSLASPPGTQYF. As DNA, the CDR3 is TGCGCCAGCAGCTTGGCCAGTCCGCCGGGGACCCAGTACTTC.

The chain links TRBV4-2 to TRBJ2-3, with 10 bases aligning to TRBD2. V lost 1 base, J lost 4 bases, and 14 bases stayed unmatched. Per the germline V gene, CDR1 is LGHNA and CDR2 is YNFKEQ. The CDR3 sequence is 19 residues long. CDR3 nucleotide sequence: TGTGCCAGCAGCCAAGTGGCATTGGGTGAAAGCGGGAGGGCAGATACGCAGTATTTT. Translation gives CASSQVALGESGRADTQYF.

The chain employs TRBV2 and TRBJ1-4; 7 bases line up with TRBD1. CDR3 length: 14 residues. The V segment lost 6 bases and the J segment 4 bases; nucleotides outside the gene matches: 5. Germline V gives CDR1 SNHLY, CDR2 FYNNEI. The DNA of the CDR3 is TGTGCCAGCAGCAGAACAGGGGTTAATGAAAAACTGTTTTTT. Its protein is CASSRTGVNEKLFF.

The chain couples TRBV5-6 to TRBJ2-3; D may be TRBD2 (5 bases). Germline V gives CDR1 SGHDT, CDR2 YYEEEE. The CDR3 extends over 17 amino acids. V dropped 4 bases and J dropped 2 bases, with 20 bases sitting between them. In DNA, the CDR3 is TGTGCCAGCAGCCCCAATGTAATCAGCGGACTCACAGATACGCAGTATTTT. This encodes CASSPNVISGLTDTQYF.

The gene calls are TRBV9 and TRBJ2-3; D gene unclear. The V end was cut by 2 bases, the J end by 0 bases, with 4 bases between. Germline-derived CDR1 and CDR2 are SGDLS and YYNGEE. CDR3 length equals 13 residues. The DNA of the CDR3 is TGTGCCAGCAGCGTCATCAGCACAGATACGCAGTATTTT. Protein sequence: CASSVISTDTQYF.

This clone was observed once. J is TRBJ2-1 and V is TRBV28; 9 bases fit TRBD2. Trimming took 6 bases from V and 6 from J; bases not matched to a gene: 9. Germline CDR1 and CDR2: MDHEN and SYDVKM. The CDR3 extends over 15 amino acids. CDR3 residues: CASRDPGLAVNEQFF. The CDR3 region has the DNA TGTGCCAGCAGGGACCCGGGACTAGCAGTCAATGAGCAGTTCTTC.

The chain has TRBV2 and TRBJ1-1; D gene ambiguous. Between the trimmed V and J ends, which lost 3 bases and 6 bases, there was a span of 5 bases. The CDR3 spans 11 residues. CDR1 and CDR2 (germline): SNHLY, FYNNEI. The chain's CDR3 is CASSDSAEAFF. CDR3 in DNA: TGTGCCAGCAGTGACTCGGCTGAAGCTTTCTTT.

The chain combines TRBV4-1 with TRBJ1-5; the D gene is possibly TRBD1 (5 bases). V was cut by 5 bases and J by 2 bases, with 25 bases left in between. The length of the CDR3 is 19 residues. Germline lookup yields CDR1 MGHRA and CDR2 YSYEKL. In nucleotides, the CDR3 is TGCGCCAGCAGCACCGACCGGGACTGGGGAATAGTGGGCAATCAGCCCCAGCATTTT. Protein product: CASSTDRDWGIVGNQPQHF.

The J gene is TRBJ1-2, the V gene TRBV4-2; 8 bases are a match to TRBD1. There are 18 residues in the CDR3. V gave up 0 bases and J gave up 5 bases; unmatched junction bases: 14. Germline values: CDR1 LGHNA, CDR2 YNFKEQ. CDR3 nucleotides: TGTGCCAGCAGCCAAGATCTACGGGTACAGGGGGTCGGGTATGGCTACACCTTC. Amino acids: CASSQDLRVQGVGYGYTF.

This clone was detected once. The gene calls are TRBV6-5 and TRBJ1-5, with D perhaps TRBD1 (5 bases). Germline loops: CDR1 MNHEY, CDR2 SVGAGI. Trimming cost V 6 bases and J 0 bases, with 12 bases left between them. The CDR3 is made up of 15 amino acids. CDR3 coding DNA: TGTGCCAGCAGGCGGACACCCGATAGCAATCAGCCCCAGCATTTT. This codes for CASRRTPDSNQPQHF.

V usage is TRBV30 and J usage is TRBJ1-2; D call uncertain. This CDR3 has 16 amino acids. Trimming cost V 0 bases and J 2 bases, with 16 bases left between them. Germline lookup yields CDR1 GTSNPN and CDR2 SVGIG (reference sequence). CDR3 sequence: CAWSVPWAGENYGYTF. DNA of the CDR3: TGTGCCTGGAGTGTCCCGTGGGCCGGGGAAAACTATGGCTACACCTTC.

The gene calls are TRBV5-6 and TRBJ2-4; perhaps TRBD1 as D (6 bases). The germline V gene encodes CDR1 SGHDT and CDR2 YYEEEE. The V gene lost 0 bases and the J gene lost 1 base, with 17 bases spanning the gap. The CDR3 is made up of 18 amino acids. The chain's CDR3 is CASSLGFVGASAKNIQYF. The CDR3 nucleotides are TGTGCCAGCAGCTTGGGATTCGTGGGGGCCTCTGCCAAAAACATTCAGTACTTC.

CDR3 sequence: CASSLVRSFKEKLFF. The DNA for the CDR3 is TGTGCCAGCAGTTTAGTTCGGAGTTTCAAGGAAAAACTGTTTTTT. The chain joins TRBV27 to TRBJ1-4; D gene ambiguous. The CDR3 totals 15 residues. V was cut by 2 bases and J by 8 bases, with 15 bases left in between. Per germline, CDR1 MNHEY and CDR2 SMNVEV (reference sequence).